The T cell receptor (beta chain) described here comes from a study of naive and memory T cell subsets. Regarding the study as a whole: Clonotypes are single alpha or beta chains, not paired receptors.

Worth noting for this clonotype: What it binds is not known.

Two oligonucleotides, mixed equimolar, formed the beta constant-region primer covering TRBC1 and TRBC2. The ligated cDNA underwent four PCR rounds using SP2 and nested alpha and beta constant-region primers. TCRdb re-analysed the UMI-ligation and nested PCR reads in MiXCR, keeping a single row per CDR3 protein. This sample has some 110,000 distinct CDR3 sequences, with around a third found just once. In germline, CDR1 is DFQATT, CDR2 SNEGSKA (reference sequence). V lost 5 bases and J 5 bases, leaving 12 bases between the germline ends. CDR3 length equals 12 residues. This chain connects TRBV20-1 to TRBJ2-5; either TRBD1 or TRBD2 may fit D (6 bases each). This sequence originates from a human donor in good health. The sample was central memory CD4+ T cells from blood. CDR3 loop: CSAERGAETQYF. CDR3 in DNA: TGCAGTGCTGAAAGGGGGGCTGAGACCCAGTACTTC.